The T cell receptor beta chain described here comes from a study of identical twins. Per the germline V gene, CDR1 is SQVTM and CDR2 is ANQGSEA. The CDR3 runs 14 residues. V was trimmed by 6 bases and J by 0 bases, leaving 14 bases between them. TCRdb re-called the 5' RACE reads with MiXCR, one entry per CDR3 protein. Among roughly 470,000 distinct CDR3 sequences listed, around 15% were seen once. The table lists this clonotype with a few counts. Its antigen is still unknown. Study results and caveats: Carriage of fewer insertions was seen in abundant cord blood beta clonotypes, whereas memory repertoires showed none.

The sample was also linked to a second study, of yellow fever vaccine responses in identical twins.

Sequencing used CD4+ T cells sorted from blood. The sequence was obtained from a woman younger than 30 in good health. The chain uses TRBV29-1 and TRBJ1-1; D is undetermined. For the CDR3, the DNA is TGCAGCGTAACTAGAGAACTTATGAACACTGAAGCTTTCTTT. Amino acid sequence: CSVTRELMNTEAFF.